The present TCR beta chain was sequenced within a study of monozygotic twins with inflammatory bowel disease. The CDR3 spans 13 residues. Germline-derived CDR1 and CDR2 are MNHEY and SVGEGT. As to this clonotype: Its antigen is currently unknown.

Study-wide results and limits: No repertoire similarity difference was seen between concordant and discordant twins; power was possibly limited.

Per TCR library, approximately 3,800 ng of total RNA was used. There were eight separate reactions per sample in which cDNA was made. The unique tags termed UMIs, each holding a 6-nucleotide sample barcode, were added by means of template switching. TCRdb re-called the 5' RACE reads; one entry per CDR3 protein, DNA not given. With roughly 150,000 distinct CDR3 sequences in the sample, the ten largest clones hold 2.4%. Sequencing used blood. The chain uses TRBV6-2 or TRBV6-3 and TRBJ1-2. The TCR sequence derives from a human donor with ulcerative colitis or Crohn's disease, or a healthy co-twin of an affected twin (not recorded which). The CDR3 is CASSFGNNYGYTF.